This T cell receptor (beta chain) was retrieved from a study of technical replicates of blood from several donors. Sequenced by immunoSEQ multiplex PCR; TCRdb stores in-frame clones only, minus some. The repertoire holds about 58,000 clones, with 91% as singletons. Germline V CDR1 and CDR2: LGHNA, YSLEER. This CDR3 has 14 amino acids. Deletions cut 6 bases from V and 4 bases from J, with 13 bases between. This chain connects TRBV4-3 to TRBJ1-3; no clear D gene. The source of this sequence is a human donor in good health. Some clones in this sample may be carry-over from other donors' samples. Sequencing input: PBMCs. CDR3 coding DNA: TGCGCCAGCAGTCATAGCGGGGTCGGAAACACCATATATTTT. The encoded protein is CASSHSGVGNTIYF.